This TCR beta chain comes out of a study of control samples from healthy donors and cancer patients. The table came from immunoSEQ multiplex PCR; TCRdb's copy has only in-frame clones and leaves some out. The table lists about 170,000 clones, 91% of them singletons. Losses at the gene ends were 4 bases for V and 5 bases for J; bases not matched to a gene: 12. The CDR3 length is 16 residues. CDR1 and CDR2 from the germline V gene are SGHTA and FQGNSA. This chain connects TRBV7-2 to TRBJ2-7, with TRBD1 matching over 9 bases. The clonotype comes from a woman in her thirties or forties in good health. Input material: blood. The CDR3 protein is CASSSPSSGTGHEQYF. CDR3 bases: TGTGCCAGCAGCTCTCCGAGTTCCGGGACAGGGCACGAGCAGTACTTC.